A single sample is the source of the 19 T cell receptor beta chains below, sequenced in a study of fetal regulatory T cell absence and autoimmunity. Some clones are missing from TCRdb's copy, which holds only in-frame ones; the method was immunoSEQ multiplex PCR. The sample comprises about 95,000 clones, 55% to 75% of which are singletons, and 1.5% to 2% rests with the top ten. Sequencing input: pancreas tissue. The receptor set was obtained from a male donor with IPEX syndrome.

This chain uses TRBV7-9 with TRBJ1-3; D ambiguous. This CDR3 is 16 amino acids long. Germline V gene lookup returns CDR1 SEHNR and CDR2 FQNEAQ (reference sequence). V lost 2 bases and J lost 0, with 11 bases in between. CDR3 sequence: CASSLNEGFSGNTIYF. In DNA form, the CDR3 reads TGTGCCAGCAGCTTAAATGAGGGATTCTCTGGAAACACCATATATTTT.

A few counts support this clone. This rearrangement joins TRBV5-4 to TRBJ1-3; D ambiguous. Trimming stripped 5 bases from V and 0 bases from J, with 18 bases between. The CDR3 covers 17 residues. Germline loops: CDR1 SGHNT, CDR2 YYREEE (reference sequence). CDR3 nucleotides: TGTGCCAGCAGTCGCGTTCCGGGCTCGAGCTCTGGAAACACCATATATTTT. It translates to CASSRVPGSSSGNTIYF.

The CDR3 loop is CAWSVVGFNTEAFF. The CDR3 region has the DNA TGTGCCTGGAGTGTAGTTGGTTTCAACACTGAAGCTTTCTTT. The rearrangement links TRBV30 to TRBJ1-1; no definite D call. Deletions cut 0 bases from V and 2 bases from J, with 10 bases between. Germline V gene lookup returns CDR1 GTSNPN and CDR2 SVGIG (reference sequence). The CDR3 totals 14 residues.

The CDR3 nucleotides read TGTGCCATCAGCGATCATGGCGGGAGGGCCAACGAGCAGTACTTC. Protein: CAISDHGGRANEQYF. This rearrangement joins TRBV10-3 to TRBJ2-7, with 9 positions matching TRBD2. J lost 5 bases, V lost 6 bases, and 11 bases had no gene match. Germline-derived CDR1 and CDR2 are ENHRY and SYGVKD. The CDR3 runs 15 residues.

This chain connects TRBV2 to TRBJ2-1, with 7 bases aligning to TRBD2. Germline V lookup: CDR1 SNHLY, CDR2 FYNNEI. With V trimmed by 6 bases and J by 3 bases, 5 bases remained unmatched. The CDR3 covers 14 residues. DNA of the CDR3: TGTGCCAGCAGGCGGGAGTTGGGCTACAATGAGCAGTTCTTC. This gives the protein CASRRELGYNEQFF.

As regards this clone: This CDR3 is also generated by other DNA sequences in the sample. The chain recombines TRBV30 with TRBJ1-5; 10 bases map to TRBD1. The junction had 3 bases not matched to a gene; V was cut back by 3 bases and J by 4 bases. This CDR3 has 14 residues. Looked up from germline, CDR1 is GTSNPN and CDR2 is SVGIG (reference sequence). The CDR3 is CAWSLGQGNQPQHF. In DNA form, the CDR3 reads TGTGCCTGGAGCTTGGGACAGGGGAATCAGCCCCAGCATTTT.

This clone appeared a few times. CDR3 residues: CSVDSSGNTGELFF. In DNA, the CDR3 is TGCAGCGTTGACTCTAGCGGTAACACCGGGGAGCTGTTTTTT. The chain carries TRBV29-1 and TRBJ2-2, with 7 bases fitting TRBD2. The germline CDR1 and CDR2 sequences are SQVTM and ANQGSEA. The CDR3 consists of 14 residues. After removal of 3 bases from V and 2 bases from J, the junction contained 3 bases not matched to a gene.

The chain recombines TRBV9 with TRBJ1-2; TRBD1 matches 9 bases. The V gene end was trimmed by 3 bases and the J gene end by 4 bases; junction bases not matched to a gene: 1. Germline lookup yields CDR1 SGDLS and CDR2 YYNGEE. The CDR3 is 13 residues long. This chain's CDR3 is CASSETGGYGYTF. In DNA, the CDR3 is TGTGCCAGCAGCGAGACAGGGGGCTATGGCTACACCTTC.

This clone has only a few counts. This sample includes further DNA sequences coding for the same CDR3. The chain combines TRBV27 with TRBJ2-7; D is unresolved. There are 11 residues in the CDR3. Germline V gene data show CDR1 as MNHEY and CDR2 as SMNVEV (reference sequence). V shed 4 bases and J shed 0 bases, with 1 base lying between them. CDR3 region: CASSSSYEQYF. CDR3 DNA sequence: TGTGCCAGCAGTTCCTCCTACGAGCAGTACTTC.

This clone showed up just a few times. The CDR3 loop is CASSPHYRGHTEAFF. The CDR3 DNA sequence: TGTGCCAGCAGCCCCCATTACAGGGGGCACACTGAAGCTTTCTTT. The chain joins TRBV7-9 to TRBJ1-1, with 9 bases lining up with TRBD1. The CDR3 sequence is 15 residues long. The V gene's germline CDR1 is SEHNR and CDR2 FQNEAQ (reference sequence). J gave up 3 bases and V 5 bases, and 7 bases lay outside the gene matches.

J is TRBJ2-3 and V is TRBV4-1; 8 bases are a match to TRBD2. V gave up 3 bases and J gave up 3 bases; unmatched junction bases: 8. This CDR3 comprises 16 residues. Germline values: CDR1 MGHRA, CDR2 YSYEKL. In DNA form, the CDR3 reads TGCGCCAGCAGCCATCGTCGGCGGGAGGATACAGATACGCAGTATTTT. Protein product: CASSHRRREDTDTQYF.

The chain employs TRBV30 and TRBJ2-4, with D possibly matching TRBD2 (7 bases). The CDR3 runs 14 residues. V lost 0 bases, J lost 8 bases, and 14 bases lay in between. Germline V lookup: CDR1 GTSNPN, CDR2 SVGIG (reference sequence). The CDR3 here is CAWSVDGGADIQYF. The CDR3 nucleotides read TGTGCCTGGAGTGTAGATGGGGGGGCTGACATTCAGTACTTC.

Note on this clone: Other DNA sequences in this sample translate to the same CDR3. The rearrangement joins TRBV20-1 to TRBJ1-1; no reliable D call. Germline values: CDR1 DFQATT, CDR2 SNEGSKA (reference sequence). This CDR3 has 11 residues. The V and J ends lost 1 base and 1 base respectively, with 1 base between them. CDR3 coding DNA: TGCAGTGCTAGAGGGAACACTGAAGCTTTCTTT. This codes for CSARGNTEAFF.

The chain uses TRBV4-1 and TRBJ2-7; 9 bases agree with TRBD2. Losses at the gene ends were 0 bases for V and 3 bases for J; bases not matched to a gene: 3. The CDR3 loop spans 15 amino acids. From germline, CDR1 is MGHRA and CDR2 YSYEKL. This CDR3 reads CASSQDPSGNYEQYF. The CDR3 DNA reads as TGCGCCAGCAGCCAAGATCCTAGCGGGAACTACGAGCAGTACTTC.

V is TRBV19 and J is TRBJ2-7; 7 nucleotides agree with TRBD2. The CDR3 is 14 residues long. The trim removed 4 bases at V and 0 bases at J, leaving 3 bases unmatched. Looked up from germline, CDR1 is LNHDA and CDR2 is SQIVND (reference sequence). CDR3 sequence: CASSSGSYSYEQYF. Here the CDR3 DNA reads TGTGCCAGTAGTAGCGGGAGCTACTCCTACGAGCAGTACTTC.

V and J are TRBV7-8 and TRBJ1-5; 10 nucleotides match TRBD1. Germline values: CDR1 SGHVS, CDR2 FQNEAQ. The CDR3 loop spans 17 amino acids. After removal of 5 bases from V and 4 bases from J, the junction contained 11 bases not matched to a gene. CDR3 amino acids: CASSPRPGQGINQPQHF. The DNA for the CDR3 is TGTGCCAGCAGCCCACGCCCGGGACAGGGGATAAATCAGCCCCAGCATTTT.

This chain connects TRBV27 to TRBJ2-2; weak D call: TRBD1 (5 bases). V was trimmed by 6 bases and J by 7 bases, leaving 12 bases between them. The V gene's germline CDR1 is MNHEY and CDR2 SMNVEV (reference sequence). The CDR3 runs 13 residues. The CDR3 DNA sequence: TGTGCCAGCAGCCCAGGGTTGGGCGGGGAGCTGTTTTTT. This translates into CASSPGLGGELFF.

This clone was detected only a few times. The chain employs TRBV6-1 and TRBJ1-4, with D perhaps TRBD1 (5 bases). V gave up 6 bases and J gave up 7 bases, with 9 bases separating them. The CDR3 extends over 12 amino acids. Germline CDR1 reads MNHNS; CDR2 reads SASEGT. The CDR3 nucleotides are TGTGCCAGCAGGACAGTTTTTGAAAAACTGTTTTTT. Its protein product is CASRTVFEKLFF.

The rearrangement joins TRBV9 to TRBJ2-7; 9 bases map to TRBD1. The germline gives CDR1 SGDLS, CDR2 YYNGEE. The CDR3 sequence is 13 residues long. Losses at the gene ends were 4 bases for V and 6 bases for J; bases not matched to a gene: 5. This CDR3 is CASSTRQGGEQYF. The CDR3 coding sequence is TGTGCCAGCAGCACTCGACAGGGGGGCGAGCAGTACTTC.